Listed below are T cell receptor beta chains from one sample, sequenced in a study of shared clonotypes between healthy human individuals. The protocol was immunoSEQ multiplex PCR, while the TCRdb copy is restricted to in-frame clones and leaves out a portion. The sample lists 2.3 million or so clones; over 85% were seen once. Sequencing was carried out using naive CD4+ T cells from PBMCs. Receptor source: a man younger than 30 in good health. Some clones in this sample may be carry-over from other donors' samples. The CDR3 runs from the conserved cysteine through the conserved F or W. A D gene is named only where the DNA matches it firmly. Only some rows state a clone size, as once, few, many or a class for expanded clones.

abundance,j_gene,d_gene,v_gene,CDR3aa,CDR3nt
once,TRBJ2-7,.,TRBV4-3,CASSQALTTASSYEQYF,TGCGCCAGCAGCCAAGCCCTTACGACCGCCAGCTCCTACGAGCAGTACTTC
.,TRBJ2-2,TRBD1,TRBV5-1,CASSPAGDRGGELFF,TGCGCCAGCAGCCCCGCGGGGGACAGGGGAGGGGAGCTGTTTTTT
.,TRBJ2-1,.,TRBV29-1,CSVEPRLGGNEQFF,TGCAGCGTTGAACCCAGGCTGGGTGGCAATGAGCAGTTCTTC
.,TRBJ2-2,TRBD2,TRBV4-2,CASRTLAGDGAGELFF,TGTGCCAGCAGGACACTAGCGGGAGACGGGGCCGGGGAGCTGTTTTTT
.,TRBJ2-7,TRBD1,TRBV2,CASNAGQGSYEQYF,TGTGCCAGCAATGCGGGACAGGGCTCCTACGAGCAGTACTTC
.,TRBJ1-3,.,TRBV7-9,CASSVNRVGNTIYF,TGTGCCAGCAGCGTAAACAGGGTGGGAAACACCATATATTTT
.,TRBJ2-3,TRBD1,TRBV7-7,CASSQTGGTDTQYF,TGTGCCAGCAGCCAGACAGGGGGCACAGATACGCAGTATTTT
.,TRBJ2-7,.,TRBV15,CATSRDQGALGLEQYF,TGTGCCACCAGCAGAGATCAAGGCGCGTTAGGGCTCGAGCAGTACTTC
.,TRBJ2-7,.,TRBV11-2,CASSFSPYEQYF,TGTGCCAGCAGCTTTTCGCCCTACGAGCAGTACTTC
.,TRBJ1-2,.,TRBV27,CASTGLGSDRYGYTF,TGTGCCAGCACGGGTCTAGGCAGCGACCGCTATGGCTACACCTTC